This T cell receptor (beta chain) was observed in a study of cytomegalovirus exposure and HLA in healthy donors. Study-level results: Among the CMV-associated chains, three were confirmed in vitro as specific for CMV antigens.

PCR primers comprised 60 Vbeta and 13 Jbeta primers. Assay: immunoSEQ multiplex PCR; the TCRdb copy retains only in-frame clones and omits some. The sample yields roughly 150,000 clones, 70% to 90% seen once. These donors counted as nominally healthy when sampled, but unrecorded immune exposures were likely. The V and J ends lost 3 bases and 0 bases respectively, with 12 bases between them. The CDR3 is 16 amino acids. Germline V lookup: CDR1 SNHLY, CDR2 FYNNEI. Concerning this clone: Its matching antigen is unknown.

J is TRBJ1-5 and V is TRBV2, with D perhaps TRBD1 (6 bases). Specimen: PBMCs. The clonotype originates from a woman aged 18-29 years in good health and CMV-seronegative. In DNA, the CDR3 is TGTGCCAGCAGTGAGTCTGGGGGCCGTAGCAATCAGCCCCAGCATTTT. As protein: CASSESGGRSNQPQHF.